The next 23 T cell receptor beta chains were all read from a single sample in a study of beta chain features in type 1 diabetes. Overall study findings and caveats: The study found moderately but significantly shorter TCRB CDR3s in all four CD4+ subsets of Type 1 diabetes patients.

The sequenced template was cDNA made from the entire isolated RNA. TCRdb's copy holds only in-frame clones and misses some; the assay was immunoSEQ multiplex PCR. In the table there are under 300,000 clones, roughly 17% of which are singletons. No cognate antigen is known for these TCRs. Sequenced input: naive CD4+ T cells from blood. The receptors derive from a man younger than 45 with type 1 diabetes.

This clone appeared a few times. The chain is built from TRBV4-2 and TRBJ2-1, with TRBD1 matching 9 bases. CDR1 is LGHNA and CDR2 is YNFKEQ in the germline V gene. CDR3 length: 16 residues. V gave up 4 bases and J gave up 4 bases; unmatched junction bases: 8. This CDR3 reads CASSPQADRGYNEQFF. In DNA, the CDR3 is TGTGCCAGCAGCCCCCAAGCGGACAGGGGATACAATGAGCAGTTCTTC.

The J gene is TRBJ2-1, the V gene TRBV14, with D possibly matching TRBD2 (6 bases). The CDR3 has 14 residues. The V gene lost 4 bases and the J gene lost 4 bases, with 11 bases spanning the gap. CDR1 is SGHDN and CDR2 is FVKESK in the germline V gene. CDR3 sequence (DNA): TGTGCCAGCAGCCTTATTAGCGGTTACAATGAGCAGTTCTTC. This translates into CASSLISGYNEQFF.

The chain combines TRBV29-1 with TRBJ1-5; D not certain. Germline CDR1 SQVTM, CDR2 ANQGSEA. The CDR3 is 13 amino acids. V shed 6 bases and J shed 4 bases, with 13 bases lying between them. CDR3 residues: CSVLSGVNQPQHF. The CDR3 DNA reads TGCAGCGTACTGAGCGGCGTAAATCAGCCCCAGCATTTT.

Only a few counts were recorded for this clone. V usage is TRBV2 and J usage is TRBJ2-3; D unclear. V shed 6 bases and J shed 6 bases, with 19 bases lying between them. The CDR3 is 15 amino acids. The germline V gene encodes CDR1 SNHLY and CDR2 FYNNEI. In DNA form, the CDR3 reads TGTGCCAGCAGCCTCCCGGGCTCATCGCCCGATACGCAGTATTTT. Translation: CASSLPGSSPDTQYF.

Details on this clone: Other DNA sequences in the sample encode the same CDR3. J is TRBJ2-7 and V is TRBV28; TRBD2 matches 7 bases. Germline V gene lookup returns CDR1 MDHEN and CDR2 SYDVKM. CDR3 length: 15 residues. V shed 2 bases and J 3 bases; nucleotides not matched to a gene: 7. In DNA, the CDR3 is TGTGCCAGCAGTTTAGCGGCTAGCGGAGACTACGAGCAGTACTTC. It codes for CASSLAASGDYEQYF.

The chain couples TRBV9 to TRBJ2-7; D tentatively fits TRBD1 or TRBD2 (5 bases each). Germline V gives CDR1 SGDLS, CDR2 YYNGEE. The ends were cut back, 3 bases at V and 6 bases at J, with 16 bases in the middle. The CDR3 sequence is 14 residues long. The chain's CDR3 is CASSGSGLPAEQYF. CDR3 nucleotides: TGTGCCAGCAGCGGATCGGGGCTGCCGGCCGAGCAGTACTTC.

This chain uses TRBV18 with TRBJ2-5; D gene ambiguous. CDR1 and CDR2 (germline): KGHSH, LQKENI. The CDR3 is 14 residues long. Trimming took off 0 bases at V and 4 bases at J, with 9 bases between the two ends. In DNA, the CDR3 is TGTGCCAGCTCACCACCGTCGTTTGGAGAGACCCAGTACTTC. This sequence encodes CASSPPSFGETQYF.

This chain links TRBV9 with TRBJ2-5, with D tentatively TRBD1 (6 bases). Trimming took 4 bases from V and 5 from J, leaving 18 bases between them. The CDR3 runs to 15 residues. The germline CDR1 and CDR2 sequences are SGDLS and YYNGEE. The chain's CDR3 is CASSPSPQGSETQYF. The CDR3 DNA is TGTGCCAGCAGCCCTAGCCCCCAGGGGTCGGAGACCCAGTACTTC.

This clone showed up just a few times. The CDR3 nucleotides are TGTGCCAGCAATGAGTACAATGAGCAGTTCTTC. This sequence encodes CASNEYNEQFF. The chain recombines TRBV2 with TRBJ2-1; unclear D gene. In germline, CDR1 is SNHLY, CDR2 FYNNEI. The V gene lost 7 bases and the J gene lost 4 bases, with 5 bases spanning the gap. The CDR3 contains 11 residues.

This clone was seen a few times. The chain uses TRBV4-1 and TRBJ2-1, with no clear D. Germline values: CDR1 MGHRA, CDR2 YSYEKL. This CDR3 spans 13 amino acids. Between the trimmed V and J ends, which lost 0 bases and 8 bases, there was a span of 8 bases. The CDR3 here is CASSQEVGHEQFF. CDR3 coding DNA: TGCGCCAGCAGCCAAGAGGTGGGCCATGAGCAGTTCTTC.

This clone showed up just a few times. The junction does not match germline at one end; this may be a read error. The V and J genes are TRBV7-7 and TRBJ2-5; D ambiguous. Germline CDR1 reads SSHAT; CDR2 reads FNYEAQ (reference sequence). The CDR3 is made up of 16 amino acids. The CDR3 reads CASSDLVAADQETQYF. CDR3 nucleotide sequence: TGTGCTAGCAGCGACCTTGTGGCGGCCGACCAAGAGACCCAGTACTTC.

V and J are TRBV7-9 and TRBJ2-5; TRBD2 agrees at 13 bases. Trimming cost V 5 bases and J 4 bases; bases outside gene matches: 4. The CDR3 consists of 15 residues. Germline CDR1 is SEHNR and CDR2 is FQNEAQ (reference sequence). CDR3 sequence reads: CASSQGLAGLETQYF. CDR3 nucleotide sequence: TGTGCCAGCAGCCAGGGACTAGCGGGATTAGAGACCCAGTACTTC.

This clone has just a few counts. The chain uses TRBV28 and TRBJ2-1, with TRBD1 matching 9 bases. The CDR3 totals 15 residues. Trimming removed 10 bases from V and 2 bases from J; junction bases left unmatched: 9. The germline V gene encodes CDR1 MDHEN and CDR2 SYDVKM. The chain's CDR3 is CAIQNRDRAYNEQFF. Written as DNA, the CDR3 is TGTGCCATTCAGAACCGGGACAGGGCCTACAATGAGCAGTTCTTC.

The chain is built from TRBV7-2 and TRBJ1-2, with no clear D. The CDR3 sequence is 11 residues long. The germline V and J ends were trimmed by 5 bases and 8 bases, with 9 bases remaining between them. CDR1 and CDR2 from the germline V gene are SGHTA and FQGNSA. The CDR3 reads CASSPSLGYTF. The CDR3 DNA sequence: TGTGCCAGCAGCCCCTCATTAGGCTACACCTTC.

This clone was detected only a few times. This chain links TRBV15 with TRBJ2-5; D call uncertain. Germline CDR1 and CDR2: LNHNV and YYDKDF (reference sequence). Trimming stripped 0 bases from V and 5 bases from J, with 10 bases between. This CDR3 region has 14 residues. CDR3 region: CATSREDTRETQYF. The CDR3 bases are TGTGCCACCAGCAGAGAAGATACGCGGGAGACCCAGTACTTC.

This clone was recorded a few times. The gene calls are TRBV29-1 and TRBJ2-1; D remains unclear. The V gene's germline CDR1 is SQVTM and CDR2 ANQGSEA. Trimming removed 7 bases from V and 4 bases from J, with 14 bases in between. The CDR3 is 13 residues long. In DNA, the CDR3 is TGCAGCGCACAACTCCGGGCGTACAATGAGCAGTTCTTC. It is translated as CSAQLRAYNEQFF.

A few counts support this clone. This chain's CDR3 is CAISESSIQETQYF. CDR3 DNA: TGTGCCATCAGTGAGTCGTCGATTCAAGAGACCCAGTACTTC. The chain combines TRBV10-3 with TRBJ2-5; D remains ambiguous. The CDR3 runs to 14 residues. The germline V gene has CDR1 ENHRY and CDR2 SYGVKD. Trimming stripped 0 bases from V and 2 bases from J, with 7 bases between.

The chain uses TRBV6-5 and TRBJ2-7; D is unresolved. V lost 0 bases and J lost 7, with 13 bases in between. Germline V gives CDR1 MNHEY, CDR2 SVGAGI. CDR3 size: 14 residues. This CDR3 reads CASSYSKLLGEQYF. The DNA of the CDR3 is TGTGCCAGCAGTTACTCGAAACTTTTGGGGGAGCAGTACTTC.

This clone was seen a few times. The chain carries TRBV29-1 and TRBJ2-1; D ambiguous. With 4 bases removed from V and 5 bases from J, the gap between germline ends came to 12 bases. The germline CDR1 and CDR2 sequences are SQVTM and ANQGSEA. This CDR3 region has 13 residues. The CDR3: CSVGNWANNEQFF. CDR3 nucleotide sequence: TGCAGCGTTGGGAATTGGGCAAACAATGAGCAGTTCTTC.

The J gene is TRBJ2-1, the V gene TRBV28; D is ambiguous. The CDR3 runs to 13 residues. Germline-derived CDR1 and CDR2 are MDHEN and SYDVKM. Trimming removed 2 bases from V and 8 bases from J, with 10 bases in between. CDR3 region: CASSLNYLHEQFF. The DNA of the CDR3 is TGTGCCAGCAGTTTAAACTATCTGCATGAGCAGTTCTTC.

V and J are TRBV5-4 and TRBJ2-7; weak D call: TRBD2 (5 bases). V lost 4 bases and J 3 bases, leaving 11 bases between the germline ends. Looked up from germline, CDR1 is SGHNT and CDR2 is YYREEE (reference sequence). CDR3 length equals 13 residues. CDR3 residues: CASSPARDYEQYF. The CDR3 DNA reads TGTGCCAGCAGCCCGGCGAGGGACTACGAGCAGTACTTC.

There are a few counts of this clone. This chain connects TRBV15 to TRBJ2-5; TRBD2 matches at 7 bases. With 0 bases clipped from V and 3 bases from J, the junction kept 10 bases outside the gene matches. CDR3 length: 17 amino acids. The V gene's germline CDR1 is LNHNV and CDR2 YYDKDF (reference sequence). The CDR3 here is CATSRDLASGNKETQYF. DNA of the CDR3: TGTGCCACCAGCAGAGATTTGGCTAGCGGTAATAAAGAGACCCAGTACTTC. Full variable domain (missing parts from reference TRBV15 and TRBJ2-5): DAMVIQNPRYQVTQFGKPVTLSCSQTLNHNVMYWYQQKSSQAPKLLFHYYDKDFNNEADTPDNFQSRRPNTSFCFLDIRSPGLGDTAMYLCATSRDLASGNKETQYFGPGTRLLVL.

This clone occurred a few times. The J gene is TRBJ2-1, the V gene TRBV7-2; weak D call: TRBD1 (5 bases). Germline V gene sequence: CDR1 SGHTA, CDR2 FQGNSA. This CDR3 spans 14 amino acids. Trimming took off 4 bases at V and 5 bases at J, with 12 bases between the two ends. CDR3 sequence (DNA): TGTGCCAGCAGCTACCGACTGGGGCACAATGAGCAGTTCTTC. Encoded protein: CASSYRLGHNEQFF.